The 30 T cell receptor beta chains reported below all come from one sample, sequenced in a study of response to subunit inactivated influenza vaccine. TCRdb independently ran MiXCR on the RT-PCR reads; one entry per CDR3 protein. The sample includes 150,000 to 200,000 distinct CDR3 sequences, roughly 11% of them seen just once. This sample comprised non-naive T cells sorted from PBMCs, obtained roughly 6 weeks after vaccination. The origin of the receptors is a man aged 50-60 years who received an inactivated influenza vaccine.

Many counts were recorded for this clonotype. The CDR3 spells CASSLGYSYEQYF. The CDR3 coding sequence is TGCGCCAGCAGCTTAGGATACTCCTACGAGCAGTACTTC. V is TRBV5-1 and J is TRBJ2-7; D gene unclear. The V gene lost 2 bases and the J gene lost 0 bases, with 6 bases spanning the gap. This CDR3 has 13 residues. Germline V lookup: CDR1 SGHRS, CDR2 YFSETQ.

The CDR3 sequence is CASSQLDRPGEQYF. DNA of the CDR3: TGTGCCAGCAGCCAACTGGACAGGCCCGGGGAGCAGTACTTC. The chain couples TRBV3-1 to TRBJ2-7; the match to TRBD1 covers 7 bases. The CDR3 has 14 residues. Looked up from germline, CDR1 is LGHDT and CDR2 is YNNKEL (reference sequence). J lost 7 bases, V lost 2 bases, and 8 bases had no gene match.

This clonotype was counted between two and nine times. The chain links TRBV7-9 to TRBJ1-1; no definite D call. Germline assignment: CDR1 SEHNR and CDR2 FQNEAQ (reference sequence). This CDR3 has 14 residues. Trimming took off 6 bases at V and 3 bases at J, with 14 bases between the two ends. CDR3 protein: CASRDGGFDTEAFF. The CDR3 bases are TGTGCCAGCAGAGACGGCGGTTTTGACACTGAAGCTTTCTTT.

In the case of this clonotype: A read error may be the cause here, since a much bigger clone is one base away. V and J are TRBV5-1 and TRBJ2-1; D is unclear. CDR3 length: 15 amino acids. The germline V gene has CDR1 SGHRS and CDR2 YFSETQ. V was cut by 2 bases and J by 5 bases, with 14 bases left in between. The CDR3 region is CASSFSWAGHNEQFF. CDR3 coding DNA: TGCGCCAGCAGCTTTTCGTGGGCCGGGCACAATGAGCAGTTCTTC.

This clonotype was recorded a few times. The J gene is TRBJ2-5, the V gene TRBV6-1, with 7 bases fitting TRBD2. V was pared by 6 bases and J by 2 bases, with 6 bases of the junction left unmatched. The CDR3 runs 14 residues. Per germline, CDR1 MNHNS and CDR2 SASEGT. CDR3 sequence (DNA): TGTGCCAGCAGACCTGGGACTACGCAAGAGACCCAGTACTTC. This sequence encodes CASRPGTTQETQYF.

The gene calls are TRBV20-1 and TRBJ2-3; 11 bases fit TRBD1. Germline loops: CDR1 DFQATT, CDR2 SNEGSKA (reference sequence). V lost 1 base to trimming and J lost 0 bases; unmatched junction nucleotides: 6. CDR3 size: 17 residues. CDR3 coding DNA: TGCAGTGCTAGAGGGACAGGGGGCCAACCTAGCACAGATACGCAGTATTTT. Protein product: CSARGTGGQPSTDTQYF.

This clonotype was detected ten times or more. The chain is built from TRBV7-2 and TRBJ2-1; 8 nucleotides match TRBD1. The length of the CDR3 is 14 residues. J was trimmed by 6 bases and V by 4 bases; bases with no gene match: 5. Germline V gene sequence: CDR1 SGHTA, CDR2 FQGNSA. CDR3 in amino acids: CASSYGQGGNEQFF. The CDR3 DNA reads as TGTGCCAGCAGCTACGGACAGGGTGGCAATGAGCAGTTCTTC.

This chain uses TRBV29-1 with TRBJ1-5; TRBD1 is a possible D gene (5 bases). V was cut by 5 bases and J by 4 bases, with 18 bases left in between. CDR3 length: 15 residues. CDR1 and CDR2 from the germline V gene are SQVTM and ANQGSEA. CDR3 in amino acids: CSVSEGPGGNQPQHF. The CDR3 DNA reads TGCAGCGTTTCCGAGGGGCCGGGGGGGAATCAGCCCCAGCATTTT.

This clonotype was seen at least ten times. The gene calls are TRBV12-3 or TRBV12-4 and TRBJ2-2, with 9 bases aligning to TRBD1. This CDR3 region has 16 residues. Trimming removed 6 bases from V and 4 bases from J; junction bases left unmatched: 9. In DNA form, the CDR3 reads TGTGCCAGCAGACTCTCCGGGACAGGGATCACCGGGGAGCTGTTTTTT. This translates into CASRLSGTGITGELFF.

This clonotype has just a few counts. The genes are TRBV27 and TRBJ2-2, with TRBD2 matching over 11 bases. J was trimmed by 5 bases and V by 0 bases; bases with no gene match: 5. Germline CDR1 and CDR2: MNHEY and SMNVEV (reference sequence). The CDR3 totals 17 residues. The CDR3 reads CASSLSLLAGDTGELFF. In nucleotides, the CDR3 is TGTGCCAGCAGTTTATCCCTACTAGCGGGAGATACCGGGGAGCTGTTTTTT.

This clonotype was counted at least ten times. This rearrangement joins TRBV27 to TRBJ2-2, with D unresolved. V dropped 5 bases and J dropped 6 bases, with 10 bases sitting between them. Germline loops: CDR1 MNHEY, CDR2 SMNVEV (reference sequence). The CDR3 consists of 13 residues. Here the CDR3 DNA reads TGTGCCAGCAGTCCAAGGGTATCCGGGGAGCTGTTTTTT. Translating gives CASSPRVSGELFF.

This clonotype has more than one count but fewer than ten. The V and J genes are TRBV20-1 and TRBJ2-5; either TRBD1 or TRBD2 may supply D (6 bases each). This CDR3 is 14 amino acids long. Germline loops: CDR1 DFQATT, CDR2 SNEGSKA (reference sequence). Trimming cost V 5 bases and J 2 bases, with 15 bases left between them. Here the CDR3 reads CSAWGWGAQETQYF. The CDR3 DNA reads TGCAGTGCTTGGGGTTGGGGGGCGCAAGAGACCCAGTACTTC.

The chain employs TRBV11-2 and TRBJ2-3; the match to TRBD2 covers 16 bases. The V and J ends lost 5 bases and 7 bases, in that order; junction bases with no gene match: 12. This CDR3 has 18 residues. Germline V gene sequence: CDR1 SGHAT, CDR2 FQNNGV. CDR3 coding DNA: TGTGCCAGCAGCGCGGGACTAGCGGGAGGGCCAGCCTGGTATACGCAGTATTTT. It yields the protein CASSAGLAGGPAWYTQYF. Filled out from reference TRBV11-2 and TRBJ2-3, the complete variable domain reads EAGVAQSPRYKIIEKRQSVAFWCNPISGHATLYWYQQILGQGPKLLIQFQNNGVVDDSQLPKDRFSAERLKGVDSTLKIQPAKLEDSAVYLCASSAGLAGGPAWYTQYFGPGTRLTVL.

This clonotype was recorded a few times. This chain's CDR3 is CASSYSGLAEYF. In DNA form, the CDR3 reads TGTGCCAGCAGTTACTCGGGACTAGCGGAGTATTTT. The rearrangement uses TRBV6-5 and TRBJ2-3; the match to TRBD2 covers 11 bases. V lost 0 bases, J lost 13 bases, and 0 bases stayed unmatched. The CDR3 runs 12 residues. CDR1 is MNHEY, CDR2 SVGAGI, per germline.

Many counts were recorded for this clonotype. CDR3 residues: CASSPWTSSGELFF. The CDR3 coding sequence is TGTGCCAGCAGCCCCTGGACTAGCTCCGGGGAGCTGTTTTTT. This chain joins TRBV7-2 and TRBJ2-2; 8 nucleotides line up with TRBD2. V gave up 5 bases and J gave up 6 bases; unmatched junction bases: 5. The CDR3 has 14 residues. Germline V lookup: CDR1 SGHTA, CDR2 FQGNSA.

J is TRBJ1-2 and V is TRBV10-3; 7 bases match TRBD1. The V gene end was trimmed by 6 bases and the J gene end by 2 bases; junction bases not matched to a gene: 21. The CDR3 has 19 amino acids. Germline CDR1 is ENHRY and CDR2 is SYGVKD. Written as DNA, the CDR3 is TGTGCCATCAGCGACGGAACTACAGGGGAGGCGATGTCCAACTATGGCTACACCTTC. Protein: CAISDGTTGEAMSNYGYTF.

This clonotype appeared a few times. The chain joins TRBV20-1 to TRBJ1-1; D gene uncertain. Germline lookup yields CDR1 DFQATT and CDR2 SNEGSKA (reference sequence). Trimming pared 2 bases from V and 3 bases from J, leaving 13 bases between. The CDR3 runs 14 residues. For the CDR3, the DNA is TGCAGTGCTAGATCCATCACAGCTTACACTGAAGCTTTCTTT. It encodes CSARSITAYTEAFF.

The chain uses TRBV18 and TRBJ2-5; D call uncertain. Trimming pared 3 bases from V and 1 base from J, leaving 9 bases between. The CDR3 covers 14 residues. CDR1 is KGHSH, CDR2 LQKENI, per germline. The CDR3 sequence: CASSPGNSQETQYF. The CDR3 DNA sequence: TGTGCCAGCTCACCGGGGAACAGCCAAGAGACCCAGTACTTC.

Many counts were recorded for this clonotype. The J gene is TRBJ2-1, the V gene TRBV5-1, with 7 bases identical to TRBD1. Germline lookup yields CDR1 SGHRS and CDR2 YFSETQ. The CDR3 has 16 residues. The trim removed 5 bases at V and 3 bases at J, leaving 11 bases unmatched. The CDR3 loop is CASRGSDRADYNEQFF. The CDR3 DNA reads as TGCGCCAGCAGGGGGTCTGACAGGGCGGACTACAATGAGCAGTTCTTC.

The J gene is TRBJ1-1, the V gene TRBV20-1; D gene uncertain. The CDR3 is 12 amino acids. Trimming pared 5 bases from V and 4 bases from J, leaving 11 bases between. Germline CDR1 and CDR2: DFQATT and SNEGSKA (reference sequence). CDR3 loop: CSAARSPTEAFF. The CDR3 DNA is TGCAGTGCTGCCCGGAGCCCCACTGAAGCTTTCTTT.

The J gene is TRBJ1-1, the V gene TRBV12-3 or TRBV12-4; D call uncertain. V lost 1 base and J 1 base, leaving 16 bases between the germline ends. The CDR3 is made up of 17 amino acids. The DNA of the CDR3 is TGTGCCAGCAGTTTAGGGGCGACATTTAATAGGAACACTGAAGCTTTCTTT. Translated: CASSLGATFNRNTEAFF.

There are a few counts of this clonotype. This chain's CDR3 is CASSKTGVSTGELFF. The CDR3 DNA reads as TGTGCCAGCAGCAAGACAGGGGTGTCCACCGGGGAGCTGTTTTTT. This chain joins TRBV11-3 and TRBJ2-2, with 8 bases matching TRBD1. In germline, CDR1 is SGHNT, CDR2 YENEEA. The CDR3 totals 15 residues. J gave up 4 bases and V 5 bases, and 6 bases lay outside the gene matches.

The rearrangement links TRBV5-1 to TRBJ2-5; D is unresolved. The CDR3 runs 13 residues. The germline V gene encodes CDR1 SGHRS and CDR2 YFSETQ. The V end was cut by 4 bases, the J end by 1 base, with 8 bases between. The CDR3 region is CASSTGPQETQYF. The CDR3 coding sequence is TGCGCCAGCAGCACCGGGCCCCAAGAGACCCAGTACTTC.

In its sample, this clonotype was seen many times. The chain combines TRBV6-1 with TRBJ1-1, with TRBD1 as a possible D gene (5 bases). The V end lost 9 bases, the J end lost 1 base, and 24 bases lay between the germline ends. This CDR3 region has 17 residues. The germline CDR1 and CDR2 sequences are MNHNS and SASEGT. CDR3 sequence: CASTPLGHMGTNTEAFF. The CDR3 DNA sequence: TGTGCCAGTACCCCCCTAGGCCACATGGGGACGAACACTGAAGCTTTCTTT.

In its sample, this clonotype was seen many times. The V call is TRBV5-1, the J call TRBJ2-1; no firm D call. This CDR3 region has 16 residues. Trimming took off 4 bases at V and 0 bases at J, with 14 bases between the two ends. CDR1 is SGHRS and CDR2 is YFSETQ in the germline V gene. The DNA for the CDR3 is TGCGCCAGCAGCCCCCTAGAGTACAGCTCCTACAATGAGCAGTTCTTC. Residues: CASSPLEYSSYNEQFF.

This clonotype was seen at least ten times. This chain links TRBV6-5 with TRBJ1-2; D ambiguous. Germline V gene sequence: CDR1 MNHEY, CDR2 SVGAGI. The V end lost 4 bases, the J end lost 6 bases, and 15 bases lay between the germline ends. This CDR3 is built from 14 residues. This CDR3 is CASSFEPGRNGYTF. In DNA form, the CDR3 reads TGTGCCAGCAGTTTCGAACCGGGGAGGAATGGCTACACCTTC.

There are a few counts of this clonotype. The chain combines TRBV28 with TRBJ2-1, with D possibly matching TRBD2 (5 bases). The V gene's germline CDR1 is MDHEN and CDR2 SYDVKM. V lost 4 bases, J lost 1 base, and 8 bases lay in between. CDR3 length equals 14 residues. CDR3 bases: TGTGCCAGCAGTTGGACTTCGTCCTACAATGAGCAGTTCTTC. This codes for CASSWTSSYNEQFF.

The V gene is TRBV4-1, the J gene TRBJ2-5; tentatively, D is TRBD2 (6 bases). This CDR3 is built from 15 residues. CDR1 and CDR2 from the germline V gene are MGHRA and YSYEKL. Trimming pared 4 bases from V and 4 bases from J, leaving 16 bases between. This chain's CDR3 is CASSPNQGGRETQYF. The CDR3 DNA is TGCGCCAGCAGCCCGAACCAGGGAGGCCGAGAGACCCAGTACTTC.

This clonotype came up a few times. The V and J genes are TRBV15 and TRBJ2-7; 9 bases map to TRBD1. The CDR3 has 15 amino acids. After removal of 1 base from V and 7 bases from J, the junction contained 8 bases not matched to a gene. Germline-derived CDR1 and CDR2 are LNHNV and YYDKDF (reference sequence). CDR3: CATSRAQQGAGEQYF. CDR3 bases: TGTGCCACCAGCAGAGCACAACAGGGGGCAGGGGAGCAGTACTTC.

This chain joins TRBV9 and TRBJ1-1; no reliable D call. The CDR3 runs 13 residues. From germline, CDR1 is SGDLS and CDR2 YYNGEE. V was clipped by 1 base and J by 1 base, with 5 bases between them. The CDR3 nucleotides read TGTGCCAGCAGCGTAAGTCAGAACACTGAAGCTTTCTTT. Protein product: CASSVSQNTEAFF.